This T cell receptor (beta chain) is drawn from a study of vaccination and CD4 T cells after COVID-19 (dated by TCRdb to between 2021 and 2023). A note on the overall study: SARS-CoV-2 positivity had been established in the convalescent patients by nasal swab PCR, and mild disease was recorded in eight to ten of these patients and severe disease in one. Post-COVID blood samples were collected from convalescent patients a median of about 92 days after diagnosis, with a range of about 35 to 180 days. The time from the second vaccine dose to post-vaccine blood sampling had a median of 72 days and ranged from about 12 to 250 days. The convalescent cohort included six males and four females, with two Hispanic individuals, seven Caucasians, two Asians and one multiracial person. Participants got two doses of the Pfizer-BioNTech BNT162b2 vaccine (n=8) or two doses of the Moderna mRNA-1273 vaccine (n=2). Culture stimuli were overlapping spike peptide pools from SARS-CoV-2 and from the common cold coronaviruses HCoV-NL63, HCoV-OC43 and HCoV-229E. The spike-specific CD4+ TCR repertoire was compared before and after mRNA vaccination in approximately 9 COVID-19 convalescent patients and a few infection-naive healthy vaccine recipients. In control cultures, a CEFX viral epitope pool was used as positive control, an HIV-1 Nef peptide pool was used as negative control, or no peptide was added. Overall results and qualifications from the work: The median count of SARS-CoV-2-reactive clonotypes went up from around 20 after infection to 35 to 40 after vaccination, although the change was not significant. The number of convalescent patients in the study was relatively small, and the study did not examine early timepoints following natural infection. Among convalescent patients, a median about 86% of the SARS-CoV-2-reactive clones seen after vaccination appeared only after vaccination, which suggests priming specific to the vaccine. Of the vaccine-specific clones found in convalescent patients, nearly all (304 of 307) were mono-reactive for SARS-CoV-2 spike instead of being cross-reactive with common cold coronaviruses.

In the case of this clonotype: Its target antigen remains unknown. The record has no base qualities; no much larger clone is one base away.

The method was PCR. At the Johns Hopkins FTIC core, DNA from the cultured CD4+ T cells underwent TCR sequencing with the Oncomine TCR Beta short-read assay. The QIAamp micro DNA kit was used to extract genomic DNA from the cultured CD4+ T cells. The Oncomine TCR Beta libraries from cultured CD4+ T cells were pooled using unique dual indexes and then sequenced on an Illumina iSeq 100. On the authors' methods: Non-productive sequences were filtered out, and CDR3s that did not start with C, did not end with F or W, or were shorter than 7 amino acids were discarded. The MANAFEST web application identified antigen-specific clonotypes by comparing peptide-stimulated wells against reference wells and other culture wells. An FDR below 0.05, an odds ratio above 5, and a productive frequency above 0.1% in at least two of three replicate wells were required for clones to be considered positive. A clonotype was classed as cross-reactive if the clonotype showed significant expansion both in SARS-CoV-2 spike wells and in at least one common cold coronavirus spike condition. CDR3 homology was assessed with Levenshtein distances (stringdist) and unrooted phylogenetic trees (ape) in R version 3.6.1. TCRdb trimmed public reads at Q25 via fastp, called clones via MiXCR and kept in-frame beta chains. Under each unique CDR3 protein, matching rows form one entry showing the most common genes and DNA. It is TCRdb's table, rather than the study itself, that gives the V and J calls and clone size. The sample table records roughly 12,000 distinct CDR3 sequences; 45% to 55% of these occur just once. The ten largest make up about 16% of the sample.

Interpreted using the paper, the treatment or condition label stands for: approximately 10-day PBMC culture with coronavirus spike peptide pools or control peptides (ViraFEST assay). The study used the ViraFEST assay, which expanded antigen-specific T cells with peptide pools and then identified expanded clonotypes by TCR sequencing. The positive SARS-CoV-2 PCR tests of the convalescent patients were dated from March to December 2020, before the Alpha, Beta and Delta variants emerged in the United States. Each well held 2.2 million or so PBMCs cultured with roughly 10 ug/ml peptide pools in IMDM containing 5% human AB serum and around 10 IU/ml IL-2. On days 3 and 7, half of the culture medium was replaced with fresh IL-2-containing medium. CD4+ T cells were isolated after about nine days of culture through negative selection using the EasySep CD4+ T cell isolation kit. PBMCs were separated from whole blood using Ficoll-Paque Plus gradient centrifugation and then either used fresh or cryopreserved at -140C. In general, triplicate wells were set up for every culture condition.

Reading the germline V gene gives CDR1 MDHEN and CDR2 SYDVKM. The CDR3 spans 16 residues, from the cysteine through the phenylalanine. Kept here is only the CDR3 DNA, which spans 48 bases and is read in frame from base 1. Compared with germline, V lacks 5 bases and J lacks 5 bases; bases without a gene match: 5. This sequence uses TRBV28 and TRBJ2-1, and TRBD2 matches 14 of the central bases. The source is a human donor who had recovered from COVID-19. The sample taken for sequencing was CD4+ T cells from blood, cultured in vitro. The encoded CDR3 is CASSPTSGRDHNEQFF. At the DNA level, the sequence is TGTGCCAGCAGTCCGACTAGCGGGAGGGACCACAATGAGCAGTTCTTC. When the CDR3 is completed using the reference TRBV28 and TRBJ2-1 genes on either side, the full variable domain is DVKVTQSSRYLVKRTGEKVFLECVQDMDHENMFWYRQDPGLGLRLIYFSYDVKMKEKGDIPEGYSVSREKKERFSLILESASTNQTSMYLCASSPTSGRDHNEQFFGPGTRLTVL.